The 20 T cell receptor beta chains below were found in one sample sequenced in a study of cytomegalovirus exposure and HLA in healthy donors. Vbeta (60) and Jbeta (13) primers were used in the PCR. The data were produced by immunoSEQ multiplex PCR, yet TCRdb's version contains in-frame clones alone and is incomplete. Counted here are about 190,000 clones, about 89% occurring once; the ten biggest clones make up 1.3%. The sample was PBMCs. The receptors stem from a man aged 25-40 years in good health and CMV-seronegative.

V usage is TRBV2 and J usage is TRBJ2-7, with D maybe TRBD1 (6 bases). The germline CDR1 and CDR2 sequences are SNHLY and FYNNEI. This CDR3 comprises 15 residues. Trimming took off 1 base at V and 0 bases at J, with 10 bases between the two ends. CDR3 in amino acids: CASSEVGAASYEQYF. The CDR3 bases are TGTGCCAGCAGTGAAGTGGGGGCAGCCTCCTACGAGCAGTACTTC.

This clone was observed a handful of times. The V call is TRBV10-3, the J call TRBJ2-7, with unresolved D. The CDR3 sequence is 10 residues long. Trimming pared 8 bases from V and 3 bases from J, leaving 5 bases between. The V gene's germline CDR1 is ENHRY and CDR2 SYGVKD. The CDR3 DNA is TGTGCCATCCTCTACTACGAGCAGTACTTC. This encodes CAILYYEQYF.

V usage is TRBV7-8 and J usage is TRBJ2-1, with 12 bases aligning to TRBD2. The CDR3 is 16 residues long. Germline-derived CDR1 and CDR2 are SGHVS and FQNEAQ. Trimming removed 5 bases from V and 3 bases from J; junction bases left unmatched: 5. CDR3 sequence (DNA): TGTGCCAGCAGCCCCCGACTAGCGGGGGACTACAATGAGCAGTTCTTC. It yields the protein CASSPRLAGDYNEQFF.

J is TRBJ2-7 and V is TRBV4-1; 8 positions agree with TRBD2. Germline V gene lookup returns CDR1 MGHRA and CDR2 YSYEKL. The CDR3 covers 15 residues. Trimming at V came to 0 bases and at J to 2 bases, leaving 3 bases not matched to a gene. CDR3 amino acids: CASSQEGGGTYEQYF. The DNA for the CDR3 is TGCGCCAGCAGCCAAGAGGGCGGGGGGACCTACGAGCAGTACTTC.

This clone was recorded a few times. The chain employs TRBV6-5 and TRBJ2-1; D is perhaps TRBD2 (6 bases). Germline loops: CDR1 MNHEY, CDR2 SVGAGI. V was clipped by 8 bases and J by 9 bases, with 14 bases between them. CDR3 size: 12 residues. The CDR3 sequence is CASCGGEGEQFF. The CDR3 region has the DNA TGTGCCAGCTGTGGCGGGGAAGGTGAGCAGTTCTTC.

V gene TRBV13 combines with J gene TRBJ2-3, with no clear D. With 2 bases removed from V and 2 bases from J, the gap between germline ends came to 8 bases. The CDR3 runs to 14 residues. The germline CDR1 and CDR2 sequences are PRHDT and FYEKMQ (reference sequence). The CDR3 sequence is CASSLPLITDTQYF. The DNA for the CDR3 is TGTGCCAGCAGCTTACCACTTATCACAGATACGCAGTATTTT.

The rearrangement joins TRBV5-1 to TRBJ2-6, with 8 bases lining up with TRBD1. After removal of 4 bases from V and 3 bases from J, the junction contained 3 bases not matched to a gene. Germline lookup yields CDR1 SGHRS and CDR2 YFSETQ. The CDR3 extends over 15 amino acids. CDR3 amino acids: CASSRTGSGANVLTF. The CDR3 DNA reads as TGCGCCAGCAGCAGGACAGGGAGTGGGGCCAACGTCCTGACTTTC.

The table lists this clone with a count of one. The chain uses TRBV15 and TRBJ2-3; the match to TRBD1 covers 8 bases. The CDR3 runs to 16 residues. CDR1 is LNHNV, CDR2 YYDKDF, per germline (reference sequence). Trimming cost V 3 bases and J 5 bases; bases outside gene matches: 10. CDR3 nucleotide sequence: TGTGCCACCAGCAGTACAGGGGGTTTATCCGGAGATACGCAGTATTTT. Its translation is CATSSTGGLSGDTQYF. The variable domain in full, with the rest retrieved from reference TRBV15 and TRBJ2-3, is DAMVIQNPRYQVTQFGKPVTLSCSQTLNHNVMYWYQQKSSQAPKLLFHYYDKDFNNEADTPDNFQSRRPNTSFCFLDIRSPGLGDTAMYLCATSSTGGLSGDTQYFGPGTRLTVL.

The V and J genes are TRBV6-1 and TRBJ2-7; no reliable D call. V gave up 3 bases and J gave up 0 bases, with 6 bases separating them. This CDR3 contains 13 residues. Per germline, CDR1 MNHNS and CDR2 SASEGT. CDR3 nucleotides: TGTGCCAGCAGTGATGCCAGCTCCTACGAGCAGTACTTC. The encoded protein is CASSDASSYEQYF.

V usage is TRBV28 and J usage is TRBJ2-1, with 9 bases fitting TRBD1. From germline, CDR1 is MDHEN and CDR2 SYDVKM. The CDR3 length is 16 residues. With V trimmed by 3 bases and J by 5 bases, 8 bases remained unmatched. CDR3 DNA: TGTGCCAGCAGTTTCAGAGGGACAGGGCTTCACAATGAGCAGTTCTTC. This translates into CASSFRGTGLHNEQFF.

This chain links TRBV19 with TRBJ2-1; 10 bases match TRBD2. V lost 10 bases to trimming and J lost 6 bases; unmatched junction nucleotides: 9. CDR3 length equals 14 residues. CDR1 is LNHDA, CDR2 SQIVND, per germline (reference sequence). The CDR3 DNA reads TGTGCCACTAACTGGGGACTAGCGACCAATGAGCAGTTCTTC. This sequence encodes CATNWGLATNEQFF.

Written as DNA, the CDR3 is TGTGCCACGGACAGGGATGTAGATGGCTACACCTTC. This codes for CATDRDVDGYTF. The V and J genes are TRBV6-6 and TRBJ1-2, with 8 bases that match TRBD1. Germline trimming cut 10 bases from V and 6 bases from J; bases unmatched to any gene: 7. Germline-derived CDR1 and CDR2 are MNHNY and SVGAGI (reference sequence). The CDR3 covers 12 residues.

The gene calls are TRBV4-3 and TRBJ1-1; 11 nucleotides agree with TRBD1. Unmatched junction bases numbered 1, after V lost 4 bases and J lost 6 bases. In germline, CDR1 is LGHNA, CDR2 YSLEER. This CDR3 has 13 residues. The DNA for the CDR3 is TGCGCCAGCAGCCGGACAGGGGGCCCTGAAGCTTTCTTT. Translation gives CASSRTGGPEAFF.

This clone has a handful of counts. The chain has TRBV5-1 and TRBJ2-7; 8 bases are shared with TRBD2. From germline, CDR1 is SGHRS and CDR2 YFSETQ. The CDR3 covers 14 residues. Germline trimming cut 0 bases from V and 4 bases from J; bases unmatched to any gene: 3. CDR3 residues: CASSLASGGYEQYF. CDR3 sequence (DNA): TGCGCCAGCAGCTTGGCAAGCGGGGGTTACGAGCAGTACTTC.

The chain employs TRBV6-1 and TRBJ1-3, with D unresolved. Germline CDR1 MNHNS, CDR2 SASEGT. This CDR3 is 15 amino acids long. Trimming pared 3 bases from V and 0 bases from J, leaving 9 bases between. In nucleotides, the CDR3 is TGTGCCAGCAGTGAGCAGACTTCCTCTGGAAACACCATATATTTT. It encodes CASSEQTSSGNTIYF.

The chain recombines TRBV5-8 with TRBJ1-6; D is unclear. The CDR3 extends over 15 amino acids. CDR1 is SGHTS, CDR2 YDEGEE, per germline. V lost 2 bases to trimming and J lost 7 bases, with 13 bases between them. CDR3 loop: CASSLIREANSPLHF. CDR3 DNA: TGTGCCAGCAGCTTAATCCGGGAAGCGAATTCACCCCTCCACTTT.

This sequence joins TRBV5-6 and TRBJ1-1, with 7 bases matching TRBD1. The V gene's germline CDR1 is SGHDT and CDR2 YYEEEE. The CDR3 length is 15 residues. Unmatched junction bases numbered 7, after V lost 4 bases and J lost 1 base. The CDR3 DNA is TGTGCCAGCAGCCCAGGGGGGCGTAGGAACACTGAAGCTTTCTTT. The encoded protein is CASSPGGRRNTEAFF.

The chain uses TRBV28 and TRBJ2-2, with 16 bases matching TRBD2. V was clipped by 5 bases and J by 7 bases; unmatched bases: 16. This CDR3 contains 20 residues. The germline gives CDR1 MDHEN, CDR2 SYDVKM. The CDR3 region has the DNA TGTGCCAGCAGTCCCACCCCCCCGGGACTAGCGGGAGGGCGGGGCGGGGAGCTGTTTTTT. It translates to CASSPTPPGLAGGRGGELFF.

This clone was recorded only once. The chain employs TRBV19 and TRBJ1-2, with 8 bases fitting TRBD1. V was clipped by 4 bases and J by 2 bases; unmatched bases: 6. The CDR3 extends over 15 amino acids. Germline V gene sequence: CDR1 LNHDA, CDR2 SQIVND (reference sequence). The chain's CDR3 is CASSNPGGANYGYTF. Here the CDR3 DNA reads TGTGCCAGTAGTAACCCAGGGGGCGCGAACTATGGCTACACCTTC.

The rearrangement joins TRBV7-2 to TRBJ2-7; 13 bases are a match to TRBD2. The ends lost 5 bases at V and 2 bases at J; junction bases unmatched: 12. CDR1 is SGHTA and CDR2 is FQGNSA in the germline V gene. This CDR3 spans 18 amino acids. The CDR3 loop reads CASSLAGTSGAGAYEQYF. CDR3 bases: TGTGCCAGCAGCCTCGCGGGGACTAGCGGGGCGGGAGCCTACGAGCAGTACTTC.